This T cell receptor beta chain was found in a study of T cell responses to AZD1222 COVID-19 vaccine. Across the whole study: Pooled together were second doses at about 4 or about 12 weeks. Study outcomes and limitations: The study found vaccine-associated CD4 TCRs spanning spike, dominant at 160-218 and 743-854. The peak T cell response came first, and repertoires were sampled only after it.

CDR1 SGHDT and CDR2 YYEEEE come from the germline V gene. Trimming left V 7 bases short and J 5 bases short, with 10 bases between. The CDR3 is 12 residues long. The method was immunoSEQ multiplex PCR; TCRdb's version includes in-frame clones alone and lacks a portion of them. The table has 72,000 or so clones, around 84% seen once. Remarks on this clone: The antigen is undetermined.

The V call is TRBV5-6, the J call TRBJ2-1, with no clear D. The TCR originated in an adult in good health. Sequenced material: peripheral blood, taken on day 0 of AZD1222 vaccination. CDR3: CASGRFNNEQFF. The DNA for the CDR3 is TGTGCCAGCGGTCGGTTCAACAATGAGCAGTTCTTC. Variable domain in full (rest from reference TRBV5-6 and TRBJ2-1): DAGVTQSPTHLIKTRGQQVTLRCSPKSGHDTVSWYQQALGQGPQFIFQYYEEEERQRGNFPDRFSGHQFPNYSSELNVNALLLGDSALYLCASGRFNNEQFFGPGTRLTVL.